This T cell receptor (beta chain) was identified in a study of Ad26.COV2.S vaccination and SARS-CoV-2 variants. Study context: Donor got 5x10^10 or 1x10^11 viral particles of Ad26.COV2.S. Study-wide results and limits: Vaccine and placebo groups showed comparable non-spike TCR breadth.

The method was immunoSEQ multiplex PCR; TCRdb's version includes in-frame clones alone and lacks a portion of them. Of around 270,000 clones listed, roughly 89% are singletons. V was clipped by 7 bases and J by 1 base, with 11 bases between them. The CDR3 is made up of 13 amino acids. Germline CDR1 reads SGHNT; CDR2 reads YENEEA. Concerning this clone itself: No antigen is known for it.

Treatment meaning: around 19 received Ad26.COV2.S at low or high dose, single or two shots; roughly five received placebo; per-sample allocation not given. Day 63 after the first injection of vaccine or placebo was the sampling time. Ad26 vector vaccine expressed Wuhan-strain SARS-CoV-2 spike. The V and J genes are TRBV11-3 and TRBJ2-7; D unresolved. This specimen was peripheral blood, taken in a trial of Ad26.COV2.S vaccine versus placebo. The TCR comes from a person between 18 and 65 years old who received the Ad26.COV2.S COVID-19 vaccine or a placebo. The CDR3 sequence is CASTQRQSYEQYF. The CDR3 bases are TGTGCCAGCACACAACGCCAGTCCTACGAGCAGTACTTC.